This TCR beta chain was sequenced during a study of blood T cells in healthy people across ages. PCR was performed a second time for about 7 to 12 cycles using a sample-barcoded 5' primer and a J-beta primer mix. TCRdb re-analysed the 5' RACE reads in MiXCR, keeping a single row per CDR3 protein. The repertoire includes roughly 650,000 distinct CDR3 sequences, less than 40% of them detected once, and 15% sits in the top ten. Germline lookup yields CDR1 SGDLS and CDR2 YYNGEE. The CDR3 totals 15 residues. V lost 0 bases and J lost 8; bases outside the gene matches: 7. A remark on this clonotype: The antigen is unknown.

Notes on the study in general: Age showed a roughly linear inverse relationship with TCR beta diversity per million T cells. Any changes in expanded clonotypes were possibly confounded, as donor CMV status remained unknown.

The J gene is TRBJ1-4, the V gene TRBV9, with 7 bases fitting TRBD1. This TCR came from a woman older than 75 in good health. Sequenced: blood. Written as DNA, the CDR3 is TGTGCCAGCAGCGTAGGATCCAGGGGGGACGAAAAACTGTTTTTT. Protein sequence: CASSVGSRGDEKLFF.